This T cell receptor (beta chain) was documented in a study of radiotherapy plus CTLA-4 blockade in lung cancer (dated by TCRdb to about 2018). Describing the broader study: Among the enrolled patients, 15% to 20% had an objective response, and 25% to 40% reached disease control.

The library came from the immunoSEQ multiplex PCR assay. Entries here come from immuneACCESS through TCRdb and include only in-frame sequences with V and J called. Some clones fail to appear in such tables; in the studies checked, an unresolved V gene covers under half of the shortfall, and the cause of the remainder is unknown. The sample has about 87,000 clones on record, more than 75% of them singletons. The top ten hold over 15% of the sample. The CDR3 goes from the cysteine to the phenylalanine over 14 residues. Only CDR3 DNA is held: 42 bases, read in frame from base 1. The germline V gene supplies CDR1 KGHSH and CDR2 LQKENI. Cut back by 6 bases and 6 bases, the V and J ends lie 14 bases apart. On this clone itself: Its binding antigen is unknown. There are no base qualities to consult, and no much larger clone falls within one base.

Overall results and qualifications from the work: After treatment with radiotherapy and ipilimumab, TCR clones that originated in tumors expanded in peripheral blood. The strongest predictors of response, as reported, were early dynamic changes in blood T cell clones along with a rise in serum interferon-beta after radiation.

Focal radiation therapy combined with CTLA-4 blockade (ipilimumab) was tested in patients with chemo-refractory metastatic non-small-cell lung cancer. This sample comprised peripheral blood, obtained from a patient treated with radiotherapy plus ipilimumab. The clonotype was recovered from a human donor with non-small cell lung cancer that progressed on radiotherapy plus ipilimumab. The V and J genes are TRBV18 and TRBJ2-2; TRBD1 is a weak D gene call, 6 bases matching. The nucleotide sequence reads TGTGCCAGCTCTCAAAGCGGACAGTCCGGGGAGCTGTTTTTT. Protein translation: CASSQSGQSGELFF.